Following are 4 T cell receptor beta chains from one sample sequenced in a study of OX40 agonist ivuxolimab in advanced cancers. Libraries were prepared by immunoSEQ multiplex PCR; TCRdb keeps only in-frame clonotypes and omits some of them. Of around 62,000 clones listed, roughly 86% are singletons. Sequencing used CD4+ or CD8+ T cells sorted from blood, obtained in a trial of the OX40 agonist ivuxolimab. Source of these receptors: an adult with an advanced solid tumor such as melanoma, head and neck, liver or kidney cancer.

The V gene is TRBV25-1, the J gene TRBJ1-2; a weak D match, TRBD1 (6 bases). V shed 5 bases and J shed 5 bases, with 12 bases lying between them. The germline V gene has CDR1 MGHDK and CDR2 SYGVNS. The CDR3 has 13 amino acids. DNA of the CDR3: TGTGCCAGCAGTAGGGCCGGACAGTATGGCTACACCTTC. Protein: CASSRAGQYGYTF.

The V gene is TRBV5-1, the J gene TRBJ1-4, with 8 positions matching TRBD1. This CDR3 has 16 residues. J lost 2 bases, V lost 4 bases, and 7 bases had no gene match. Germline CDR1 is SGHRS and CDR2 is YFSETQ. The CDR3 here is CASSQQGAGTNEKLFF. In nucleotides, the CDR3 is TGCGCCAGCAGCCAGCAGGGGGCTGGGACTAATGAAAAACTGTTTTTT.

The CDR3 sequence is CASTRGGRMADTQYF. DNA of the CDR3: TGTGCCAGCACCAGGGGCGGGAGAATGGCGGATACGCAGTATTTT. This chain uses TRBV9 with TRBJ2-3; a possible D gene is TRBD2 (7 bases). Germline loops: CDR1 SGDLS, CDR2 YYNGEE. With 6 bases removed from V and 6 bases from J, the gap between germline ends came to 20 bases. CDR3 size: 15 residues.

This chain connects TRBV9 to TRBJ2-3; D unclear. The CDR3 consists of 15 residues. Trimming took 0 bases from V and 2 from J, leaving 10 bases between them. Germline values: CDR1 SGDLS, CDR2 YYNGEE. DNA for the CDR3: TGTGCCAGCAGCGTAGTTGACGGATACACAGATACGCAGTATTTT. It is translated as CASSVVDGYTDTQYF.